This is a list of T cell receptor beta chains from one sample in a study of identical twins. From the 5' RACE reads, TCRdb called clonotypes with MiXCR, one entry per CDR3 protein. Among hundreds of thousands of distinct CDR3 sequences listed, 8% to 9% were seen once. These sequences were also reported in another study, on yellow fever vaccine responses in identical twins.

The sample was PBMCs. The receptors originated from a woman younger than 30 in good health. CDR3s include the opening cysteine and the closing phenylalanine or tryptophan. The D gene is left open where the match is weak. The listing skips clone size in some rows; elsewhere it reads once, few, many or a size class.

TRBJ2-1	-	TRBV6-6	12	-	CASSYRDDEQFF	TGTGCCAGCAGTTACAGGGACGATGAGCAGTTCTTC
TRBJ2-5	few	TRBV28	15	-	CASSISLQGKETQYF	TGTGCCAGCAGCATATCCCTACAGGGAAAGGAGACCCAGTACTTC
TRBJ1-1	many	TRBV12-3/TRBV12-4	13	-	CASSPTGSAEAFF	TGTGCCAGCAGTCCCACAGGGTCGGCTGAAGCTTTCTTT
TRBJ2-5	once	TRBV5-4	14	-	CASSLINDQETQYF	TGTGCCAGCAGCTTGATAAATGATCAAGAGACCCAGTACTTC
TRBJ2-3	few	TRBV7-8	15	-	CASSPQGASTDTQYF	TGTGCCAGCAGCCCACAGGGTGCGAGCACAGATACGCAGTATTTT
TRBJ1-1	-	TRBV5-6	15	-	CASSFGVAGNTEAFF	TGTGCCAGCAGCTTCGGGGTCGCAGGGAACACTGAAGCTTTCTTT
TRBJ2-2	-	TRBV4-2	17	TRBD2	CASSPSTSGANTGELFF	TGTGCCAGCAGCCCCTCGACTAGCGGGGCCAACACCGGGGAGCTGTTTTTT
TRBJ2-7	many	TRBV29-1	12	-	CSVAVRDYEQYF	TGCAGCGTTGCGGTCAGGGACTACGAGCAGTACTTC
TRBJ1-4	-	TRBV4-3	15	-	CASSHETTTNEKLFF	TGCGCCAGCAGCCATGAGACGACAACTAATGAAAAACTGTTTTTT
TRBJ2-3	many	TRBV5-1	13	-	CASSFIRGDTQYF	TGCGCCAGCAGCTTTATCCGGGGAGATACGCAGTATTTT
TRBJ2-7	few	TRBV27	16	TRBD1	CASSPITGTGVYEQYF	TGTGCCAGCAGCCCCATTACCGGGACAGGGGTTTACGAGCAGTACTTC
TRBJ2-3	few	TRBV10-3	15	-	CAISEGPTSTDTQYF	TGTGCCATCAGTGAGGGGCCAACAAGCACAGATACGCAGTATTTT
TRBJ2-7	few	TRBV20-1	16	TRBD2	CSARGGALAGGYEQYF	TGCAGTGCTAGAGGGGGCGCCCTAGCGGGAGGGTACGAGCAGTACTTC
TRBJ2-3	few	TRBV4-1	17	TRBD2	CASAIAGGPSSTDTQYF	TGCGCCAGCGCTATAGCGGGGGGGCCATCGAGCACAGATACGCAGTATTTT
TRBJ2-1	-	TRBV6-2/TRBV6-3	13	-	CASSGLARFEQFF	TGTGCCAGCAGTGGGCTAGCGAGATTCGAGCAGTTCTTC
TRBJ2-7	-	TRBV20-1	13	-	CSAGRQISYEQYF	TGCAGTGCTGGAAGACAGATCTCCTACGAGCAGTACTTC